Following are 16 T cell receptor beta chains from one sample sequenced in a study of breast tumors, draining lymph nodes, adjacent tissues. One entry per CDR3 protein results from TCRdb running MiXCR on the multiplex PCR reads. The table records 130,000 or so distinct CDR3 sequences, roughly 20% of them present only once. Axillary draining lymph nodes of breast cancer patients supplied the node samples. Sequenced: axillary lymph node tissue. The receptors shown here come from a female donor with breast cancer. Some clones in this sample may be carry-over from other donors' samples.

This clonotype was seen repeatedly, ten times or more. V gene TRBV28 combines with J gene TRBJ1-5; no clear D. This CDR3 region has 14 residues. Germline V lookup: CDR1 MDHEN, CDR2 SYDVKM. The V gene lost 7 bases and the J gene lost 2 bases, with 12 bases spanning the gap. The CDR3 DNA sequence: TGTGCCAGCACCATGCTGGCCGGCAATCAGCCCCAGCATTTT. Amino acid sequence: CASTMLAGNQPQHF.

This clonotype was recorded many times. The CDR3 loop reads CASSPGTSGSFYEQYF. Here the CDR3 DNA reads TGTGCCAGCAGCCCGGGGACTAGCGGATCTTTCTACGAGCAGTACTTC. The chain joins TRBV5-6 to TRBJ2-7; 11 positions agree with TRBD2. Germline trimming cut 4 bases from V and 3 bases from J; bases unmatched to any gene: 9. The CDR3 has 16 amino acids. CDR1 is SGHDT and CDR2 is YYEEEE in the germline V gene. The full variable domain, rest sourced from reference TRBV5-6 and TRBJ2-7, is DAGVTQSPTHLIKTRGQQVTLRCSPKSGHDTVSWYQQALGQGPQFIFQYYEEEERQRGNFPDRFSGHQFPNYSSELNVNALLLGDSALYLCASSPGTSGSFYEQYFGPGTRLTVT.

This clonotype was recorded many times. J is TRBJ2-2 and V is TRBV5-1, with D tentatively TRBD2 (6 bases). Germline lookup yields CDR1 SGHRS and CDR2 YFSETQ. The CDR3 contains 16 residues. The V and J ends lost 3 bases and 0 bases respectively, with 12 bases between them. CDR3 sequence reads: CASSYGGPANTGELFF. The CDR3 DNA is TGCGCCAGCAGCTACGGGGGTCCCGCGAACACCGGGGAGCTGTTTTTT.

This clonotype was seen at least ten times. The gene calls are TRBV4-1 and TRBJ2-7; weak D call: TRBD2 (7 bases). CDR3 length: 15 amino acids. V was trimmed by 4 bases and J by 3 bases, leaving 16 bases between them. Germline CDR1 is MGHRA and CDR2 is YSYEKL. The CDR3 region is CASSPFRGGYYEQYF. DNA of the CDR3: TGCGCCAGCAGCCCCTTTAGGGGGGGATACTACGAGCAGTACTTC.

Remarks on this clonotype: Being one base from a much bigger clone, this may be a read error. The chain employs TRBV19 and TRBJ1-3, with D tentatively TRBD1 (6 bases). The CDR3 is 17 amino acids. Germline-derived CDR1 and CDR2 are LNHDA and SQIVND (reference sequence). The ends were cut back, 5 bases at V and 0 bases at J, with 17 bases in the middle. CDR3 nucleotide sequence: TGTGCCAGTAGTCGCTCGGACAGAAGAGCCTCTGGAAACACCATATATTTT. This codes for CASSRSDRRASGNTIYF.

Many counts were recorded for this clonotype. V and J are TRBV6-5 and TRBJ2-7, with 12 nucleotides matching TRBD2. Looked up from germline, CDR1 is MNHEY and CDR2 is SVGAGI. The CDR3 runs 14 residues. The ends lost 10 bases at V and 6 bases at J; junction bases unmatched: 10. The CDR3 region has the DNA TGTGCCACCGGGGCTAGCGGGAGGGCCTCCGAGCAGTACTTC. Encoded protein: CATGASGRASEQYF.

In this sample, this clonotype turned up many times. The rearrangement links TRBV2 to TRBJ2-5; TRBD1 matches at 7 bases. The CDR3 runs to 13 residues. V trimming: 7 bases; J trimming: 5 bases; junction bases outside the gene matches: 7. Germline V lookup: CDR1 SNHLY, CDR2 FYNNEI. The chain's CDR3 is CASTSTGLETQYF. The CDR3 DNA reads TGTGCCAGCACTTCGACAGGGCTGGAGACCCAGTACTTC.

This clonotype was picked up many times. CDR3: CASSVIGAPSGNTIYF. Written as DNA, the CDR3 is TGTGCCAGCAGCGTGATCGGGGCCCCCTCTGGAAACACCATATATTTT. The J gene is TRBJ1-3, the V gene TRBV9, with D possibly TRBD1 on 5 matching bases. This CDR3 spans 16 amino acids. V lost 2 bases and J lost 0, with 12 bases in between. CDR1 and CDR2 (germline): SGDLS, YYNGEE.

The chain joins TRBV5-5 to TRBJ2-5; D might be TRBD1 or TRBD2, each matching 5 bases. Deletions cut 5 bases from V and 0 bases from J, with 14 bases between. This CDR3 comprises 15 residues. Per germline, CDR1 SGHKS and CDR2 YYEKEE (reference sequence). CDR3 loop: CASRMGEWDQETQYF. As DNA, the CDR3 is TGTGCCAGCAGGATGGGGGAGTGGGACCAAGAGACCCAGTACTTC.

Turning to this clonotype: This may be a read error, as it is one base from a much larger clone. For the CDR3, the DNA is TGCGCCAGCAACGTTGGGCCAGCTTCAAACACCGGGGAGCTGTCTTTT. Amino acids: CASNVGPASNTGELSF. The J gene is TRBJ2-2, the V gene TRBV5-1, with D possibly matching TRBD2 (5 bases). The CDR3 runs 16 residues. Germline V CDR1 and CDR2: SGHRS, YFSETQ.

The table lists this clonotype with many counts. The chain recombines TRBV29-1 with TRBJ2-7; 7 bases line up with TRBD2. The length of the CDR3 is 13 residues. V was pared by 4 bases and J by 4 bases, with 7 bases of the junction left unmatched. Germline CDR1 reads SQVTM; CDR2 reads ANQGSEA. This CDR3 is CSVAFGRGYEQYF. The CDR3 DNA reads as TGCAGCGTTGCCTTTGGGAGGGGATACGAGCAGTACTTC.

This clonotype was seen many times. The CDR3 spells CASSLVRETQYF. In nucleotides, the CDR3 is TGCGCCAGCAGCTTGGTGAGGGAGACCCAGTACTTC. The V call is TRBV5-1, the J call TRBJ2-5; D is unclear. There are 12 residues in the CDR3. The germline CDR1 and CDR2 sequences are SGHRS and YFSETQ. The germline V and J ends were trimmed by 0 bases and 5 bases, with 5 bases remaining between them.

The chain is built from TRBV5-6 and TRBJ2-6; 8 bases are a match to TRBD1. CDR3 size: 18 residues. The ends lost 2 bases at V and 3 bases at J; junction bases unmatched: 10. Germline V gene lookup returns CDR1 SGHDT and CDR2 YYEEEE. CDR3 nucleotides: TGTGCCAGCAGCTTCAGAGGGACAGGCTCCTTTGGGGCCAACGTCCTGACTTTC. It encodes CASSFRGTGSFGANVLTF.

This clonotype was counted at least ten times. The chain carries TRBV4-2 and TRBJ1-2, with TRBD1 as a possible D gene (5 bases). In germline, CDR1 is LGHNA, CDR2 YNFKEQ. This CDR3 contains 14 residues. Trimming shortened V by 0 bases and J by 8 bases, and 13 bases separated the two germline ends. The CDR3 reads CASSQDLGVGGYTF. The CDR3 DNA reads as TGTGCCAGCAGCCAAGATCTGGGGGTTGGAGGCTACACCTTC.

Many counts were recorded for this clonotype. The CDR3 loop reads CATSDRPGNEQFF. The DNA of the CDR3 is TGTGCCACCAGTGATCGCCCGGGAAATGAGCAGTTCTTC. The chain uses TRBV24-1 and TRBJ2-1; perhaps TRBD2 as D (5 bases). In germline, CDR1 is KGHDR, CDR2 SFDVKD. V shed 3 bases and J shed 7 bases, with 9 bases lying between them. The CDR3 covers 13 residues.

This clonotype was picked up many times. V usage is TRBV12-3 or TRBV12-4 and J usage is TRBJ1-2, with 9 bases identical to TRBD1. The CDR3 spans 14 residues. V lost 4 bases, J lost 8 bases, and 8 bases stayed unmatched. CDR3 protein: CASSSGQGIGGYTF. CDR3 nucleotide sequence: TGTGCCAGCAGTTCGGGACAGGGCATCGGGGGCTACACCTTC.